This passage covers 20 T cell receptor beta chains from one sample sequenced in a study of regulatory T cells in long-lasting Graves disease. For TCR beta, libraries came from iRepertoire HTBI primers and Arm-PCR of CDR3 regions. From the multiplex PCR reads, TCRdb called clonotypes with MiXCR, one entry per CDR3 protein. Altogether about 290,000 distinct CDR3 sequences are present, 22% being singletons, with the ten largest covering about 61%. Time point noted: persistent/refractory GD, antithyroid drugs over 5 years with positive TRAb. Following extraction of RNA from PBMCs, that RNA was used to make the TCR library. The specimen was peripheral blood mononuclear cells (PBMCs), collected when the disease was refractory, from a patient treated with antithyroid drugs. The receptor source for this set is a female donor with Graves disease.

On this clonotype: One junction end does not reproduce the germline sequence, and a read error may be involved. The V gene is TRBV5-1, the J gene TRBJ1-4; TRBD1 is a possible D gene (6 bases). Germline loops: CDR1 SGHRS, CDR2 YFSETQ. This CDR3 comprises 16 residues. In DNA, the CDR3 is TGTGCCAGCAGCTTGGGCGGGACAACGACTAATGAAAAACTGTTTTTT. Protein sequence: CASSLGGTTTNEKLFF. Full variable domain (remainder filled in from reference TRBV5-1 and TRBJ1-4): KAGVTQTPRYLIKTRGQQVTLSCSPISGHRSVSWYQQTPGQGLQFLFEYFSETQRNKGNFPGRFSGRQFSNSRSEMNVSTLELGDSALYLCASSLGGTTTNEKLFFGSGTQLSVL.

A word on this clonotype: A far more abundant clone sits one base away, making this likely a read error. The chain joins TRBV5-6 to TRBJ2-4, with unresolved D. The end of the DNA is better explained by TRBJ1-2, so the J call may be wrong. CDR1 is SGHDT, CDR2 YYEEEE, per germline. The CDR3 spans 15 residues. CDR3 bases: TGTGCCAGCAGCTTCGGACGGTTGGGAGTCTATGACTACACCTTC. Translating gives CASSFGRLGVYDYTF.

The gene calls are TRBV5-4 and TRBJ2-1; D uncertain. Germline V lookup: CDR1 SGHNT, CDR2 YYREEE (reference sequence). The V end lost 3 bases, the J end lost 1 base, and 11 bases lay between the germline ends. The CDR3 is 15 amino acids. The CDR3 DNA reads TGTGCCAGCAGCTACCCTGTCGGGTCCTACAATGAGCAGTTCTTC. The encoded protein is CASSYPVGSYNEQFF. The full variable domain, its missing parts supplied by reference TRBV5-4 and TRBJ2-1, is ETGVTQSPTHLIKTRGQQVTLRCSSQSGHNTVSWYQQALGQGPQFIFQYYREEENGRGNFPPRFSGLQFPNYSSELNVNALELDDSALYLCASSYPVGSYNEQFFGPGTRLTVL.

This clonotype was counted at least ten times. The chain couples TRBV11-2 to TRBJ1-1, with D possibly TRBD1 on 6 matching bases. There are 15 residues in the CDR3. V lost 5 bases, J lost 1 base, and 14 bases lay in between. The germline gives CDR1 SGHAT, CDR2 FQNNGV. CDR3 sequence (DNA): TGTGCCAGCAGCCGTCCGGGACAACCGAACACTGAAGCTTTCTTT. This sequence encodes CASSRPGQPNTEAFF. Full variable domain (missing parts from reference TRBV11-2 and TRBJ1-1): EAGVAQSPRYKIIEKRQSVAFWCNPISGHATLYWYQQILGQGPKLLIQFQNNGVVDDSQLPKDRFSAERLKGVDSTLKIQPAKLEDSAVYLCASSRPGQPNTEAFFGQGTRLTVV.

V is TRBV7-2 and J is TRBJ1-5; D gene ambiguous. This CDR3 is 14 amino acids long. Looked up from germline, CDR1 is SGHTA and CDR2 is FQGNSA. The V end was cut by 5 bases, the J end by 7 bases, with 15 bases between. The CDR3 DNA is TGTGCCAGCAGCGACGCCCCGTCGGGGCAGCCCCAGCATTTT. Amino acid sequence: CASSDAPSGQPQHF.

The rearrangement uses TRBV3-1 and TRBJ1-2; D possibly corresponds to TRBD1 (5 bases). CDR1 LGHDT and CDR2 YNNKEL come from the germline V gene (reference sequence). The CDR3 is 13 residues long. The V end was cut by 0 bases, the J end by 8 bases, with 10 bases between. The DNA for the CDR3 is TGTGCCAGCAGCCAAGAAGGAGGGGTCGGCTACACCTTC. It yields the protein CASSQEGGVGYTF.

As to this clonotype: A much bigger clone sits one base away, suggesting this may be a read error. The chain carries TRBV2 and TRBJ1-5; D perhaps matches TRBD1 (6 bases). The CDR3 spans 13 residues. Germline-derived CDR1 and CDR2 are SNHLY and FYNNEI. The CDR3: CASKPEGDHPQHF. The CDR3 DNA reads TGTGCCAGCAAGCCCGAGGGGGATCATCCCCAGCATTTT.

The sample holds a few counts of this clonotype. The chain employs TRBV6-5 and TRBJ1-5, with D unclear. Trimming removed 1 base from V and 0 bases from J, with 7 bases in between. The CDR3 sequence is 15 residues long. Germline V gene sequence: CDR1 MNHEY, CDR2 SVGAGI. CDR3 region: CASSYWLSSNQPQHF. DNA of the CDR3: TGTGCCAGCAGTTACTGGCTGAGTAGCAATCAGCCCCAGCATTTT.

The table lists this clonotype with a few counts. CDR3 coding DNA: TGTGCCAGCAGCCAGATAGCGGGAGAGCCCGAGCAGTACTTC. Translating it yields CASSQIAGEPEQYF. This chain links TRBV3-1 with TRBJ2-7; 9 bases line up with TRBD2. The CDR3 loop spans 14 amino acids. Trimming took 3 bases from V and 6 from J; bases not matched to a gene: 6. CDR1 LGHDT and CDR2 YNNKEL come from the germline V gene (reference sequence).

The J gene is TRBJ2-7, the V gene TRBV4-3; TRBD2 agrees at 7 bases. CDR1 is LGHNA and CDR2 is YSLEER in the germline V gene. The CDR3 is 14 residues long. Unmatched junction bases numbered 4, after V lost 5 bases and J lost 0 bases. CDR3 nucleotide sequence: TGCGCCAGCAGCGGTGAGCGGGACTCCTACGAGCAGTACTTC. Its translation is CASSGERDSYEQYF.

This clonotype came up many times. One junction end disagrees with the germline gene, perhaps due to a read error. V usage is TRBV7-7 and J usage is TRBJ2-5; 9 bases line up with TRBD1. Germline V gene data show CDR1 as SSHAT and CDR2 as FNYEAQ (reference sequence). The CDR3 is 13 residues long. The CDR3 DNA sequence: TGTGCTAGCAGCCGGGACAGGGTAGAGACCCAGTACTTC. Its protein product is CASSRDRVETQYF.

This clonotype was picked up many times. The chain joins TRBV20-1 to TRBJ1-2; 7 nucleotides agree with TRBD1. The CDR3 is made up of 14 amino acids. Germline V CDR1 and CDR2: DFQATT, SNEGSKA (reference sequence). The CDR3 region has the DNA TGCAGCTATATAATGGGGGACAGCCCTCTTAGCTACACCTTC. It encodes CSYIMGDSPLSYTF.

This chain joins TRBV6-1 and TRBJ2-7, with 7 bases fitting TRBD1. In germline, CDR1 is MNHNS, CDR2 SASEGT. This CDR3 is built from 16 residues. Trimming removed 5 bases from V and 0 bases from J; junction bases left unmatched: 10. The CDR3: CASSTLDRASSYEQYF. The CDR3 bases are TGTGCCAGCAGTACCCTAGACAGGGCTAGCTCCTACGAGCAGTACTTC.

V usage is TRBV19 and J usage is TRBJ1-1; D perhaps matches TRBD1 (5 bases). The CDR3 is made up of 13 amino acids. Trimming cost V 4 bases and J 2 bases, with 8 bases left between them. Germline V gene data show CDR1 as LNHDA and CDR2 as SQIVND (reference sequence). The CDR3 loop is CASSKGRNTEAFF. CDR3 nucleotides: TGTGCCAGTAGTAAGGGACGCAACACTGAAGCTTTCTTT.

The chain recombines TRBV5-4 with TRBJ2-3, with TRBD1 as a possible D gene (6 bases). Trimming stripped 0 bases from V and 2 bases from J, with 13 bases between. This CDR3 is built from 16 residues. Germline CDR1 is SGHNT and CDR2 is YYREEE (reference sequence). CDR3 sequence reads: CASSLDTGLTTDTQYF. The CDR3 DNA is TGTGCCAGCAGCTTGGACACAGGGCTTACCACAGATACGCAGTATTTT.

The chain recombines TRBV24-1 with TRBJ2-1, with a possible D match to TRBD1 (5 bases). In germline, CDR1 is KGHDR, CDR2 SFDVKD. The CDR3 has 14 amino acids. Trimming shortened V by 9 bases and J by 7 bases, and 18 bases separated the two germline ends. CDR3 protein: CATRGGATDNEQFF. The CDR3 DNA follows: TGTGCCACCCGCGGTGGGGCAACCGATAATGAGCAGTTCTTC.

The V call is TRBV4-1, the J call TRBJ2-7, with TRBD2 as a possible D gene (6 bases). The CDR3 runs 14 residues. Germline V lookup: CDR1 MGHRA, CDR2 YSYEKL. V lost 3 bases to trimming and J lost 6 bases, with 15 bases between them. CDR3 coding DNA: TGCGCCAGCAGCCAGCCGGGACTTCCGGGCGAGCAGTACTTC. It specifies CASSQPGLPGEQYF.

V usage is TRBV5-4 and J usage is TRBJ2-3, with D unresolved. CDR1 is SGHNT and CDR2 is YYREEE in the germline V gene (reference sequence). The CDR3 is 14 residues long. Trimming took 4 bases from V and 2 from J, leaving 11 bases between them. The CDR3 is CASSLVGPTDTQYF. The CDR3 DNA sequence: TGTGCCAGCAGCCTAGTAGGGCCCACAGATACGCAGTATTTT.

This clonotype was seen more than once but under ten times. The CDR3 coding sequence is TGTGCCAGCAGCCAAGCGGGGGGGAACACTGAAGCTTTCTTT. Protein product: CASSQAGGNTEAFF. This chain uses TRBV3-1 with TRBJ1-1, with D maybe TRBD1 (5 bases). The CDR3 spans 14 residues. V was clipped by 1 base and J by 1 base, with 7 bases between them. In germline, CDR1 is LGHDT, CDR2 YNNKEL (reference sequence).

This clonotype has ten or more counts. V and J are TRBV4-3 and TRBJ1-4; 7 nucleotides line up with TRBD1. Germline V gene data show CDR1 as LGHNA and CDR2 as YSLEER. This CDR3 contains 14 residues. J was trimmed by 8 bases and V by 5 bases; bases with no gene match: 8. In DNA, the CDR3 is TGCGCCAGCAGCAATGGACAGGCTGACGAAAAACTGTTTTTT. This gives the protein CASSNGQADEKLFF.